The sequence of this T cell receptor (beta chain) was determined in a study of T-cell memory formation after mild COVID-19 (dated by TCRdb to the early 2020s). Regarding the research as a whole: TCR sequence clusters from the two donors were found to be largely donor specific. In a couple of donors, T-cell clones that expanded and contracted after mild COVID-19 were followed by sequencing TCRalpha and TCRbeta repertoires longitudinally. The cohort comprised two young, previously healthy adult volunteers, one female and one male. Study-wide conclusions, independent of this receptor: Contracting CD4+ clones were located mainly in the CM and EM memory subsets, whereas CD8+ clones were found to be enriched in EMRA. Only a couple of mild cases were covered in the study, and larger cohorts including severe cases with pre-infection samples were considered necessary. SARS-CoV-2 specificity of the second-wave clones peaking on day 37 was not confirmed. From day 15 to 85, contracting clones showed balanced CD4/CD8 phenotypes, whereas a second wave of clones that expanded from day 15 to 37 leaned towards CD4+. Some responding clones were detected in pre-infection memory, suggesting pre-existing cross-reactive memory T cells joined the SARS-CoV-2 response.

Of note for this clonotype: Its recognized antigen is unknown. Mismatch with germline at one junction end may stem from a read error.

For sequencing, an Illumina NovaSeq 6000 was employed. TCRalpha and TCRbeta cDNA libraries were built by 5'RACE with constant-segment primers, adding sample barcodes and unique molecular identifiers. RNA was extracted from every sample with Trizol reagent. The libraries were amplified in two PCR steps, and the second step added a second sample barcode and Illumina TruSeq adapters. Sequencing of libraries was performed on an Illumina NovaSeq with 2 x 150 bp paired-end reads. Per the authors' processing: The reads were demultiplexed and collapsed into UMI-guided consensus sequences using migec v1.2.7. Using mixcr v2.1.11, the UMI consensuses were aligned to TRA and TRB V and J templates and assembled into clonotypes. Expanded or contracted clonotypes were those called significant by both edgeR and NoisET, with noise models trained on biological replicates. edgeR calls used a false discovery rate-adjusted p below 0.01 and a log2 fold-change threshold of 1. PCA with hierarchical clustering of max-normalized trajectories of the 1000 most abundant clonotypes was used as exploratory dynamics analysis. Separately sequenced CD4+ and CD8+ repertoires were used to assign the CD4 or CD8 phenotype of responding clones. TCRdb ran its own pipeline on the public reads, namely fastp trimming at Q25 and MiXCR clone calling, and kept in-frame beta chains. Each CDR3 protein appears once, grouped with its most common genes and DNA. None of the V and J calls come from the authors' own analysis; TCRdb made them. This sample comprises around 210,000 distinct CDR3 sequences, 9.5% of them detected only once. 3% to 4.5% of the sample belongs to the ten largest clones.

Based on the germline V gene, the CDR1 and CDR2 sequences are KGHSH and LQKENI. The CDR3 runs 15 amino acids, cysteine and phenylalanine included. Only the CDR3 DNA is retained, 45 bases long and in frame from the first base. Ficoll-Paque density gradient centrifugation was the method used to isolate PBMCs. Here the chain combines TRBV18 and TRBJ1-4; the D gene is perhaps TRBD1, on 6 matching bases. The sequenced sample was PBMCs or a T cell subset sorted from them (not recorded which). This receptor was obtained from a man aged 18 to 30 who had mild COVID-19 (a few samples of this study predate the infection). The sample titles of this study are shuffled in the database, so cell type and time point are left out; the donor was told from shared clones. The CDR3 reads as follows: CASSAPGTKNEKLFF. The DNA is TGTGCCAGCTCAGCACCCGGGACAAAAAATGAAAAACTGTTTTTT.